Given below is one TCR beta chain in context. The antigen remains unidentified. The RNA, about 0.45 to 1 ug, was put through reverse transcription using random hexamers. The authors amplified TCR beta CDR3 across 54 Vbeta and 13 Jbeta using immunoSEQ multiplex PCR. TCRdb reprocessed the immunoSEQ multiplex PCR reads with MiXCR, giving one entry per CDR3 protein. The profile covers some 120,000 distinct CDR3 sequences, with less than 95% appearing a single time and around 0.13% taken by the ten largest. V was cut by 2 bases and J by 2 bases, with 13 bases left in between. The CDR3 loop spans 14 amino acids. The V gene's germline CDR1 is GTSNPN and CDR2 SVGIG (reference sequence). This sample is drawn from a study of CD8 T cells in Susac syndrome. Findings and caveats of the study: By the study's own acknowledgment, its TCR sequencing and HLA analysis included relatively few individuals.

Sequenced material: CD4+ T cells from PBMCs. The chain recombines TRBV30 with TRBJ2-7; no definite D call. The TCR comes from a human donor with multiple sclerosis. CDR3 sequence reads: CAWSPRSLTYEQYF. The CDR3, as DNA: TGTGCCTGGAGTCCCCGATCGTTAACCTACGAGCAGTACTTC.